One T cell receptor (beta chain) is described in this entry. Its antigen is as yet unknown. Treatment defined: approximately 10-day PBMC culture with coronavirus spike peptide pools or control peptides (ViraFEST assay). First, ViraFEST expanded antigen-specific T cells with peptide pools, and next it sequenced the TCRs. There were positive PCR dates ranging from March to December 2020, all predating US Alpha, Beta and Delta variants. Following a culture period (around 10 days), negative selection was used to isolate CD4+ T cells. The Oncomine TCR Beta short-read assay was applied to DNA of cultured CD4+ T cells. TCRdb used MiXCR to reprocess the PCR reads, holding one entry per CDR3 protein. The sample holds about 19,000 distinct CDR3 sequences, over 40% seen once. These data originate in a study of vaccination and CD4 T cells after COVID-19. CDR1 is DFQATT, CDR2 SNEGSKA, per germline (reference sequence). The CDR3 extends over 13 amino acids. The V end lost 0 bases, the J end lost 12 bases, and 17 bases lay between the germline ends.

The sequencing here drew on CD4+ T cells from blood, cultured in vitro, taken after SARS-CoV-2 vaccination. V and J are TRBV20-1 and TRBJ1-2, with D maybe TRBD1 (6 bases). This TCR came from a human donor who had recovered from COVID-19. CDR3 sequence reads: CSAREGGSRGHTF. CDR3 nucleotide sequence: TGCAGTGCTAGAGAAGGGGGGAGCCGGGGCCACACCTTC.